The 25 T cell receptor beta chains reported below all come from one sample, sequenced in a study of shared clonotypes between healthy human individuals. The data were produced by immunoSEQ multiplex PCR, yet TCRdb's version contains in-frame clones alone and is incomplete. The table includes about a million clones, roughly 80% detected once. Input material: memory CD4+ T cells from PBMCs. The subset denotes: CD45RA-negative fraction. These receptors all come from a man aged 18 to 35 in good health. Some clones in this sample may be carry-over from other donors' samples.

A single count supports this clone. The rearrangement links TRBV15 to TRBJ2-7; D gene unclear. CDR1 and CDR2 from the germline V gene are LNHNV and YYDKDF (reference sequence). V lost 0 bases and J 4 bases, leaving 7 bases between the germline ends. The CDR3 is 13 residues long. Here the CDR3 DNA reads TGTGCCACCAGCAGAGATATACAGTACGAGCAGTACTTC. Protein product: CATSRDIQYEQYF. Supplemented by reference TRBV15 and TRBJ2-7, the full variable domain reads DAMVIQNPRYQVTQFGKPVTLSCSQTLNHNVMYWYQQKSSQAPKLLFHYYDKDFNNEADTPDNFQSRRPNTSFCFLDIRSPGLGDTAMYLCATSRDIQYEQYFGPGTRLTVT.

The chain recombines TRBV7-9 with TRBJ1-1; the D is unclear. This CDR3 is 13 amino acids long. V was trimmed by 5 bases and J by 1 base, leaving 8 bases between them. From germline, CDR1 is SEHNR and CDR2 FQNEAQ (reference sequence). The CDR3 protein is CASSIRENTEAFF. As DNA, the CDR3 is TGTGCCAGCAGCATCCGAGAGAACACTGAAGCTTTCTTT.

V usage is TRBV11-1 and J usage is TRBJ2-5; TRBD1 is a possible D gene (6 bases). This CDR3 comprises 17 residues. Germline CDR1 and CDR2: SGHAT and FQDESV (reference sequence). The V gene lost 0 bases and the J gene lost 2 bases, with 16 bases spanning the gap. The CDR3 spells CASSLAYERGTQETQYF. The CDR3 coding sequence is TGTGCCAGCAGCTTAGCGTACGAGCGTGGGACACAAGAGACCCAGTACTTC. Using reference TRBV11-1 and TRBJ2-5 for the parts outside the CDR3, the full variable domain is EAEVAQSPRYKITEKSQAVAFWCDPISGHATLYWYRQILGQGPELLVQFQDESVVDDSQLPKDRFSAERLKGVDSTLKIQPAELGDSAMYLCASSLAYERGTQETQYFGPGTRLLVL.

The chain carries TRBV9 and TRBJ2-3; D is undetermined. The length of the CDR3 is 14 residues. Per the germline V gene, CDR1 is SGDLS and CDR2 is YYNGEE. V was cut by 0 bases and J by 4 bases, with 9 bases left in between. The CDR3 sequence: CASSVDVGSDTQYF. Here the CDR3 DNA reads TGTGCCAGCAGCGTAGATGTGGGTTCAGATACGCAGTATTTT.

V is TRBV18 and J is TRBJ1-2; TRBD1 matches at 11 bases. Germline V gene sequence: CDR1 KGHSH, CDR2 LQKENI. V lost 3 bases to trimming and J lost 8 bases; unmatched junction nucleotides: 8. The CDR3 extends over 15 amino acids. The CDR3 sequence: CASSPVGQGARGYTF. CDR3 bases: TGTGCCAGCTCACCCGTCGGACAGGGGGCTCGAGGCTACACCTTC.

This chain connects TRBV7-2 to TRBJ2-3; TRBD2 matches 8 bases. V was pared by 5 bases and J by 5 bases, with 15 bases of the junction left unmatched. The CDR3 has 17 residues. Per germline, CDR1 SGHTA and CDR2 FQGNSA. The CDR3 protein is CASSARRGAGEGDTQYF. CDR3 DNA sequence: TGTGCCAGCAGCGCCCGAAGGGGAGCGGGAGAAGGAGATACGCAGTATTTT.

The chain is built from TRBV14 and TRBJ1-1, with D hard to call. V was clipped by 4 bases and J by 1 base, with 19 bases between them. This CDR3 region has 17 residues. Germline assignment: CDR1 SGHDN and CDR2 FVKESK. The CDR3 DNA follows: TGTGCCAGCAGCCCCGTGGTCCCCGGACGAGGGAACACTGAAGCTTTCTTT. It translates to CASSPVVPGRGNTEAFF.

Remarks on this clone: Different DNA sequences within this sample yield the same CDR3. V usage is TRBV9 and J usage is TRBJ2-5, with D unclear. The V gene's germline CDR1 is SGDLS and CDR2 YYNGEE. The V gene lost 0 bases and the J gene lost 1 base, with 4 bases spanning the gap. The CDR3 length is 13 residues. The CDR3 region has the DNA TGTGCCAGCAGCGTAGTACCCCAAGAGACCCAGTACTTC. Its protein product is CASSVVPQETQYF.

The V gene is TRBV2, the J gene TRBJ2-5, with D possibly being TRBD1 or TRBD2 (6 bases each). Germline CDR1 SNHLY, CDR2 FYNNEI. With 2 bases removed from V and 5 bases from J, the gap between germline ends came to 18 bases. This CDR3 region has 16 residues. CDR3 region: CASSERELGGKETQYF. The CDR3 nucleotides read TGTGCCAGCAGTGAAAGAGAGTTGGGGGGCAAGGAGACCCAGTACTTC.

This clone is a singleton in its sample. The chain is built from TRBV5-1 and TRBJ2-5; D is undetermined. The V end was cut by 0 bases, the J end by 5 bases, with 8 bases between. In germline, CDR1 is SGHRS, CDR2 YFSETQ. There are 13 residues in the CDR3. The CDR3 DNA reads TGCGCCAGCAGCTTGGGTGGGCGTGAGACCCAGTACTTC. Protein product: CASSLGGRETQYF. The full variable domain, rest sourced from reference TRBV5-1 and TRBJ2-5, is KAGVTQTPRYLIKTRGQQVTLSCSPISGHRSVSWYQQTPGQGLQFLFEYFSETQRNKGNFPGRFSGRQFSNSRSEMNVSTLELGDSALYLCASSLGGRETQYFGPGTRLLVL.

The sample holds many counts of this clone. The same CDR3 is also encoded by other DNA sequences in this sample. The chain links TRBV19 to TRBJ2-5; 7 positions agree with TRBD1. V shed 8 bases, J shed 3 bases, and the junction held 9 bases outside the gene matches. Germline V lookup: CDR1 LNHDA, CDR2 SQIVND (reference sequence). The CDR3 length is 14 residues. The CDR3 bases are TGTGCCAGTCGAAAACGACAGGGCGAAGAGACCCAGTACTTC. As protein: CASRKRQGEETQYF.

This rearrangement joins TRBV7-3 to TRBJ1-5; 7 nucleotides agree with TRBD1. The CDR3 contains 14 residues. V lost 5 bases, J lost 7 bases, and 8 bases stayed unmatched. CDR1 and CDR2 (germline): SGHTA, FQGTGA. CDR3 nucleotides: TGTGCCAGCAGCGCGGGACAGCCAGGCCAGCCCCAGCATTTT. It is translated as CASSAGQPGQPQHF.

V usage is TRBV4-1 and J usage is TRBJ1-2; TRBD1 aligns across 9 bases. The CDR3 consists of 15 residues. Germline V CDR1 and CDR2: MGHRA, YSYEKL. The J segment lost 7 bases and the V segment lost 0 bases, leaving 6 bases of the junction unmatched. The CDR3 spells CASSQETGGLSGYTF. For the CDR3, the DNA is TGCGCCAGCAGCCAAGAGACAGGGGGGTTAAGTGGCTACACCTTC.

The CDR3 region has the DNA TGTGCCAGCAGTGAGGGACAGCTCAATCAGCCCCAGCATTTT. Translated, it gives CASSEGQLNQPQHF. The chain combines TRBV2 with TRBJ1-5; 7 positions agree with TRBD1. V gave up 3 bases and J gave up 3 bases; unmatched junction bases: 2. In germline, CDR1 is SNHLY, CDR2 FYNNEI. The CDR3 totals 14 residues.

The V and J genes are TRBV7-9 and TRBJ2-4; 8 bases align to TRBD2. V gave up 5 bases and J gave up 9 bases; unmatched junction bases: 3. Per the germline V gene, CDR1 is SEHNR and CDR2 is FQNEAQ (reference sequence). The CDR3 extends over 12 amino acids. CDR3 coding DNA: TGTGCCAGCAGCCAGACTAGCGTCATTCAGTACTTC. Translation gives CASSQTSVIQYF.

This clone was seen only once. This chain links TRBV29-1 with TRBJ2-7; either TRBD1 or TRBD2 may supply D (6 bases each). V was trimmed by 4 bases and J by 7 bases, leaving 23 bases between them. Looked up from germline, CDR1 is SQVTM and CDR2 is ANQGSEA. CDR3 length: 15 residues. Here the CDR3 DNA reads TGCAGCGTTGGGCAGGGCAGTCGGGGGCTGGGGGAGCAGTACTTC. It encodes CSVGQGSRGLGEQYF.

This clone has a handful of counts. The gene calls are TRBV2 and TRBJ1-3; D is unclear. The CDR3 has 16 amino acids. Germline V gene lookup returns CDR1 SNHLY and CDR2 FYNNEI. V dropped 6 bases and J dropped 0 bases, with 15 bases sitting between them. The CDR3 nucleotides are TGTGCCAGCAGATTCCCGACGGCGAGCTCTGGAAACACCATATATTTT. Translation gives CASRFPTASSGNTIYF.

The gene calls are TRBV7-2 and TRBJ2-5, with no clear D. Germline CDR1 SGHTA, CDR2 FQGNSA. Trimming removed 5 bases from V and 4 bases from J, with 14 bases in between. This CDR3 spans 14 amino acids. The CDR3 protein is CASSASPARETQYF. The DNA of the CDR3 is TGTGCCAGCAGCGCGAGCCCGGCCCGAGAGACCCAGTACTTC.

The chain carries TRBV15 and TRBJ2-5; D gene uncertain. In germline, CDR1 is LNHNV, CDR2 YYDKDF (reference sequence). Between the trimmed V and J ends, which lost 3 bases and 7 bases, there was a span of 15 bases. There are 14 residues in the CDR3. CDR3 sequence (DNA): TGTGCCACCAGCAGGGTCTTTGAGGTTGGGACCCAGTACTTC. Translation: CATSRVFEVGTQYF.

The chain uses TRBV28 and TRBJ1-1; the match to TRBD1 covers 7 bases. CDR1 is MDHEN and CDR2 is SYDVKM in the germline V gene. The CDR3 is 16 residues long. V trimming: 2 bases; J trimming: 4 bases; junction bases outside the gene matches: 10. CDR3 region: CASSLQGVVPGTEAFF. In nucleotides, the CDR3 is TGTGCCAGCAGTTTACAGGGGGTGGTCCCGGGCACTGAAGCTTTCTTT.

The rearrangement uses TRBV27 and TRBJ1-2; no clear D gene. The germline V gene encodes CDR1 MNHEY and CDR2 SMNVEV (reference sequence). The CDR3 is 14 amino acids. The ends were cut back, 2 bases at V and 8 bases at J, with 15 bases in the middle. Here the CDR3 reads CASSLRSTAAGYTF. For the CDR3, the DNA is TGTGCCAGCAGTTTAAGGTCAACAGCTGCCGGCTACACCTTC.

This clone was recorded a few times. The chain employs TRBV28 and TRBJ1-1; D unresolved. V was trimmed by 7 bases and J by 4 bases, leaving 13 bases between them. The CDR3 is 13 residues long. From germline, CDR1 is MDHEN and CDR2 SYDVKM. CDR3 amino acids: CASIGIAATEAFF. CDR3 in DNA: TGTGCCAGCATCGGGATCGCTGCCACTGAAGCTTTCTTT.

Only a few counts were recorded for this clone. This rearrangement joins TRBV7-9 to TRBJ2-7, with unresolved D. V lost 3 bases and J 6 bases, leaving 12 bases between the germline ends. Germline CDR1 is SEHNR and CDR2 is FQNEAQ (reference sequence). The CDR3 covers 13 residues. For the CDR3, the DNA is TGTGCCAGCAGCTTTGGCCCAACCGGCGAGCAGTACTTC. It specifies CASSFGPTGEQYF.

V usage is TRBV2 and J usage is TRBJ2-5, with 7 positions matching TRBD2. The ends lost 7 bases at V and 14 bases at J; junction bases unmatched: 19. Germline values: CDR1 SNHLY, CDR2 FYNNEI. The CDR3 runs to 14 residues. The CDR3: CASIQRGLSPPGYF. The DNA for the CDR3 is TGTGCCAGCATCCAAAGGGGACTAAGTCCCCCAGGTTACTTC.

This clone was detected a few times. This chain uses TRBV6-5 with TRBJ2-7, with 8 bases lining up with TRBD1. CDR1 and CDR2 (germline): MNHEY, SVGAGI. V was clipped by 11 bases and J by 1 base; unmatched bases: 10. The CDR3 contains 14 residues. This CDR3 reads CASQGASASYEQYF. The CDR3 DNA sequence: TGTGCCTCCCAGGGGGCTAGCGCATCCTACGAGCAGTACTTC.